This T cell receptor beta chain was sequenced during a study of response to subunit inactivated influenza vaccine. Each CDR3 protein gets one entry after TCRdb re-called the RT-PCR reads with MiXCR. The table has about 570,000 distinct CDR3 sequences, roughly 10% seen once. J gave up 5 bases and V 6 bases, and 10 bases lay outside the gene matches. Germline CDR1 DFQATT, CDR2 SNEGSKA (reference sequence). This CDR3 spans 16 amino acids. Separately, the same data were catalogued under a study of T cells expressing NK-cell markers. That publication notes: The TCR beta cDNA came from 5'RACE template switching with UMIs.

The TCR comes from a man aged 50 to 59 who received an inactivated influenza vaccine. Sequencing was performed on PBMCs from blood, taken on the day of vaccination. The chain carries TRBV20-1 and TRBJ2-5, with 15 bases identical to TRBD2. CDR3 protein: CSAERTSGGAMETQYF. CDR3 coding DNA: TGCAGTGCCGAACGGACTAGCGGGGGGGCCATGGAGACCCAGTACTTC.